The present entry profiles one TCR beta chain with its context. The CDR3 contains 15 residues. The germline V gene has CDR1 MNHEY and CDR2 SMNVEV (reference sequence). The ends lost 2 bases at V and 3 bases at J; junction bases unmatched: 3. Authors' processing steps: It was from reference gene primer amplification that nucleated cell counts were estimated. Assay: immunoSEQ multiplex PCR; the TCRdb copy retains only in-frame clones and omits some. V and J calls and clone size are as listed in that table; D and trimming were resolved from the DNA. The profile covers more than 150,000 clones, with approximately 91% appearing a single time and about 2.1% taken by the ten largest. This record belongs to a study of blood T cell repertoires in COVID-19. Study-level background: Samples representing acute and convalescent COVID-19 were sourced from the United States, Italy and Spain. T cells, B-cell-depleted T cells, or PBMCs supplied cDNA or gDNA.

The rearrangement joins TRBV27 to TRBJ2-2; TRBD2 aligns across 7 bases. The sequence was obtained from a man between 70 and 80 years old with active or convalescent COVID-19. The specimen was peripheral blood. The CDR3 region is CASSLEAGHTGELFF. Written as DNA, the CDR3 is TGTGCCAGCAGTTTAGAAGCGGGACACACCGGGGAGCTGTTTTTT.